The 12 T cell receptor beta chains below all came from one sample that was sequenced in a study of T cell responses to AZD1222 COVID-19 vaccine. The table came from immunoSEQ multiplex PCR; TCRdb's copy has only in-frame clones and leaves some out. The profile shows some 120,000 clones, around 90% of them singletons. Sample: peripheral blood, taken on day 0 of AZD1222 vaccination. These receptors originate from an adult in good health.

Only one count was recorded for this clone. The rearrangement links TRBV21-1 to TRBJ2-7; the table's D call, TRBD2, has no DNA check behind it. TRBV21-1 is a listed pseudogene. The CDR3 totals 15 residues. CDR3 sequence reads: CASSHHGVHSYEQYF. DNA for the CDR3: TGTGCCAGCAGCCACCACGGGGTGCATTCCTACGAGCAGTACTTC.

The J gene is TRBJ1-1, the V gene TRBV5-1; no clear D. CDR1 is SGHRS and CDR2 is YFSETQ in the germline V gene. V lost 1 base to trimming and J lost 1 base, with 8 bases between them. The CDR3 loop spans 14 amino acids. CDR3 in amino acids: CASSLTGRNTEAFF. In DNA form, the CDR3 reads TGCGCCAGCAGCTTGACGGGAAGGAACACTGAAGCTTTCTTT.

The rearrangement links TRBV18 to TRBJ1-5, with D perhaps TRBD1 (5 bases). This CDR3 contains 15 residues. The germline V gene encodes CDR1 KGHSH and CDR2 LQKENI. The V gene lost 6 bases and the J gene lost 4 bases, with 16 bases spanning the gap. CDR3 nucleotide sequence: TGTGCCAGCTCCCGCAGGGTGCTTATTAATCAGCCCCAGCATTTT. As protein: CASSRRVLINQPQHF.

The CDR3 spells CASRHKGLARDEQFF. CDR3 DNA sequence: TGTGCCAGCAGACACAAGGGACTAGCTAGGGATGAGCAGTTCTTC. The J gene is TRBJ2-1, the V gene TRBV2; 9 bases fit TRBD2. The ends lost 6 bases at V and 8 bases at J; junction bases unmatched: 11. Germline assignment: CDR1 SNHLY and CDR2 FYNNEI. The CDR3 is 15 amino acids. The entire variable domain, with the rest obtained from reference TRBV2 and TRBJ2-1, is as follows: EPEVTQTPSHQVTQMGQEVILRCVPISNHLYFYWYRQILGQKVEFLVSFYNNEISEKSEIFDDQFSVERPDGSNFTLKIRSTKLEDSAMYFCASRHKGLARDEQFFGPGTRLTVL.

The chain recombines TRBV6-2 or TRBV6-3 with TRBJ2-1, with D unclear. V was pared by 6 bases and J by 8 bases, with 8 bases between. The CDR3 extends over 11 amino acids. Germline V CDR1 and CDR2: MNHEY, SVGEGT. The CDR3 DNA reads TGTGCCAGCAGCCCTATGGATGAGCAGTTCTTC. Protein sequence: CASSPMDEQFF.

As DNA, the CDR3 is TGTGCCAGCAGCGTAGCCGGGGGGCGTAGCACAGATACGCAGTATTTT. It translates to CASSVAGGRSTDTQYF. The chain carries TRBV9 and TRBJ2-3; D perhaps matches TRBD2 (7 bases). CDR3 size: 16 residues. V dropped 0 bases and J dropped 0 bases, with 11 bases sitting between them. Per germline, CDR1 SGDLS and CDR2 YYNGEE.

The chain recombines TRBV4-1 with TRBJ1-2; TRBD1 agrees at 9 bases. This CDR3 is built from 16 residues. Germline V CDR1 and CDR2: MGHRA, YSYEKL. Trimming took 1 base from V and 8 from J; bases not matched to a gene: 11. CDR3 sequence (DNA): TGCGCCAGCAGCCAAGGAAGGGGGACAGGGTATATGGGCTACACCTTC. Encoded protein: CASSQGRGTGYMGYTF.

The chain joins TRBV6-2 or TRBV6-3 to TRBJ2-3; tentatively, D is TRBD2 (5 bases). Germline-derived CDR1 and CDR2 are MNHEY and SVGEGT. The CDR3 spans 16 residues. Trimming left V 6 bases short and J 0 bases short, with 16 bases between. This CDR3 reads CASSPSSRVSTDTQYF. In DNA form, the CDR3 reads TGTGCCAGCAGCCCTAGTTCGAGGGTCAGCACAGATACGCAGTATTTT.

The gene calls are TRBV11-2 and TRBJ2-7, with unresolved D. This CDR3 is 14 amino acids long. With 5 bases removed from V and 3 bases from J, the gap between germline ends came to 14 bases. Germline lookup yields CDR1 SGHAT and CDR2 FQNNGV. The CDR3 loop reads CASSTRTDFYEQYF. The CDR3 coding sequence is TGTGCCAGCAGCACAAGGACGGATTTCTACGAGCAGTACTTC.

DNA of the CDR3: TGTGCCAGCAGGGGCTCCCTATTTCTGAACACTGAAGCTTTCTTT. This sequence encodes CASRGSLFLNTEAFF. The rearrangement uses TRBV6-5 and TRBJ1-1; no firm D call. V was trimmed by 6 bases and J by 0 bases, leaving 14 bases between them. The CDR3 runs to 15 residues. Looked up from germline, CDR1 is MNHEY and CDR2 is SVGAGI.

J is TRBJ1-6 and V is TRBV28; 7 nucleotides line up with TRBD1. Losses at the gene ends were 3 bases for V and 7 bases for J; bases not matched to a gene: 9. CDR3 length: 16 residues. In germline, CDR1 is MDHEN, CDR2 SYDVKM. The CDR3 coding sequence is TGTGCCAGCAGTTTTCAGGGCAGGGGGGAGAATTCACCCCTCCACTTT. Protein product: CASSFQGRGENSPLHF.

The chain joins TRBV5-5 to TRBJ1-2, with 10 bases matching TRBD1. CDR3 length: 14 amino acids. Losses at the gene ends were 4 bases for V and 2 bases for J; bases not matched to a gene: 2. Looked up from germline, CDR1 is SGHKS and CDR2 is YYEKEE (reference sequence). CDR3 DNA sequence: TGTGCCAGCAGCCAGGGACAGGGGAACTATGGCTACACCTTC. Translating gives CASSQGQGNYGYTF.